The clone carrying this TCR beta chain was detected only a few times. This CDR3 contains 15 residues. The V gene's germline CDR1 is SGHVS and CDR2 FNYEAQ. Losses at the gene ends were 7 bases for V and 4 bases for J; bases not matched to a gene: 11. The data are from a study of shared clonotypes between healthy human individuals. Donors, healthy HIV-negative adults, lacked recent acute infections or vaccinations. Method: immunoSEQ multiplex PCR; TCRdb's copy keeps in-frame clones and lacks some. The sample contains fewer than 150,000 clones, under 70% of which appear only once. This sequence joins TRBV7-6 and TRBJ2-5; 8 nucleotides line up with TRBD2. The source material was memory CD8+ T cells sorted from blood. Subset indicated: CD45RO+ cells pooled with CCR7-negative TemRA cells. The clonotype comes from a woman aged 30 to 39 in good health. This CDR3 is CASTPGLAHVETQYF. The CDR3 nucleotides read TGTGCCAGCACCCCCGGACTAGCCCACGTAGAGACCCAGTACTTC. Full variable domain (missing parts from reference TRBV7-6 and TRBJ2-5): GAGVSQSPRYKVTKRGQDVALRCDPISGHVSLYWYRQALGQGPEFLTYFNYEAQQDKSGLPNDRFSAERPEGSISTLTIQRTEQRDSAMYRCASTPGLAHVETQYFGPGTRLLVL.